Below are 2 T cell receptor beta chains sequenced from a single sample in a study of T cell changes during pregnancy in multiple sclerosis. Only in-frame clones appear in the TCRdb table, and some are missing; sequencing was by immunoSEQ multiplex PCR. The sample records nearly 70,000 clones, around 90% being singletons. The sample was peripheral blood, taken in the second trimester of pregnancy. The receptors come from a female donor in good health, enrolled as a control in a pregnancy study.

The rearrangement uses TRBV5-8 and TRBJ2-4; 9 bases are shared with TRBD1. This CDR3 is built from 15 residues. V shed 0 bases and J 8 bases; nucleotides not matched to a gene: 6. Germline CDR1 SGHTS, CDR2 YDEGEE. CDR3 in DNA: TGTGCCAGCAGCTTGGGCCCAGGACAGGGGCACATTCAGTACTTC. Its protein is CASSLGPGQGHIQYF.

This rearrangement joins TRBV28 to TRBJ2-7, with 8 bases fitting TRBD1. Germline-derived CDR1 and CDR2 are MDHEN and SYDVKM. Trimming took 7 bases from V and 7 from J; bases not matched to a gene: 9. CDR3 length: 13 amino acids. Here the CDR3 DNA reads TGTGCCAGCAACACCAGGGGGCCGGGGGAGCAGTACTTC. As protein: CASNTRGPGEQYF. The whole variable domain, filled in from reference TRBV28 and TRBJ2-7, reads DVKVTQSSRYLVKRTGEKVFLECVQDMDHENMFWYRQDPGLGLRLIYFSYDVKMKEKGDIPEGYSVSREKKERFSLILESASTNQTSMYLCASNTRGPGEQYFGPGTRLTVT.